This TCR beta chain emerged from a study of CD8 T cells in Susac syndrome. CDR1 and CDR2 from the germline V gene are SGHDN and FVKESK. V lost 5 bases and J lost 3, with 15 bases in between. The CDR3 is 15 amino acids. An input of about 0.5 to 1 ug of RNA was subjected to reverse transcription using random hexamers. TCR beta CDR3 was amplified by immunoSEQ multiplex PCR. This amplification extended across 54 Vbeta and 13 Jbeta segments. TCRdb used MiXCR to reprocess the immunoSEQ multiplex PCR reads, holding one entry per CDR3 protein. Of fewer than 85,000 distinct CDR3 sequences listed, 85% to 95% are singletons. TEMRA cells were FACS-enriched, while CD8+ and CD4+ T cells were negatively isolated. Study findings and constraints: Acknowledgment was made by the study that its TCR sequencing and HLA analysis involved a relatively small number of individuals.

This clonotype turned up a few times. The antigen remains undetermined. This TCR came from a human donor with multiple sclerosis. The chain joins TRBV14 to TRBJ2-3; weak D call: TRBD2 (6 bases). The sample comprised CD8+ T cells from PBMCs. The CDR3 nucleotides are TGTGCCAGCAGCGCCGGGACTTCGAGGACAGATACGCAGTATTTT. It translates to CASSAGTSRTDTQYF.